This TCR beta chain stems from a study of T cells after yellow fever vaccination (dated by TCRdb to 2018 to 2020). Regarding the research as a whole: The SMART-Seq v4 Ultra Low Input RNA kit was used to prepare libraries from fractions with low cell numbers. To track T-cell clones before and after primary and booster YFV17D yellow fever vaccination, bulk TCR alpha and beta repertoires were sequenced longitudinally. Blood samples were taken at several timepoints before and after primary and secondary immunization, and bulk PBMC replicates and cell subsets were isolated. Two healthy male donors made up the cohort, one aged 18 to 29 years and the other aged 30 to 39 years.

V is pared back by 4 bases and J by 6 bases, with 18 bases lying between the germline termini. The CDR3 measures 15 amino acids from cysteine to phenylalanine. The sequence is cut down to CDR3 DNA, 45 bases in frame from base 1. The germline V gene (reference sequence) supplies CDR1 SGHNT and CDR2 YYREEE. Sequencing used an Illumina NovaSeq 6000. TCR cDNA was synthesized by 5'RACE template switching, which introduced a universal primer site and unique molecular identifiers. Priming of cDNA synthesis was performed from both the TCR alpha and TCR beta constant segments. Library amplification involved two PCR steps, and the second step added sample barcodes and sequencing adapters. Sequencing of libraries was done on Illumina HiSeq 2500 (2x100 bp) or NovaSeq (2x150 bp). Per the original workflow: MIGEC handled demultiplexing of reads and collapsing into UMI consensus sequences, while MiXCR performed V(D)J alignment. Clonotypes responding to the vaccine were identified with edgeR on replicate PBMC samples, with the criteria of FDR below 0.01 and a log2 fold change above 5 up to day 15. Each bulk clonotype was labeled CD4 or CD8 based on which sequenced repertoire, CD4 or CD8, contained the clonotype at higher abundance. TCRdb cleaned the public reads at Q25 with fastp, built clones with MiXCR and kept in-frame beta chains. Each CDR3 protein gets just one entry, which takes the most common genes and DNA from the rows behind it. These V and J calls derive from TCRdb rather than the authors' analysis. The sample profile shows some 300,000 distinct CDR3 sequences; approximately 3.8% of them were found once. The ten most abundant clones make up about a quarter of the sample.

This specimen's treatment or condition label, per the study, means: live attenuated yellow fever vaccine strain. At every blood-draw timepoint, two biological replicates of bulk PBMCs were collected. PBMCs were isolated from peripheral blood using a standard Ficoll-Paque protocol. TriZol was used to extract RNA from bulk PBMCs, from CD4 and CD8 fractions, and from dextramer-positive and dextramer-negative fractions. The investigation overall reported the following: A small share of clonotypes was detected in both CD4 and CD8 compartments, with the overlap likely arising from convergent recombination. After the booster, most of the clones that had expanded following primary vaccination were detected again (almost 98% of CD4 and 88% of CD8), which suggests that memory was broadly maintained. Compared with the primary T-cell response, the secondary T-cell response was weaker but faster, peaking on day 5 rather than day 15. Because the study included only a couple of donors, the extent to which the findings can be generalized is limited. Because abundant contaminating clonotypes from the bulk population could be contained in FACS-sorted repertoires, computational filtering was required.

Turning to this clonotype: Its antigen is not yet known. Per-base qualities were not stored, and no clone one base away is much larger.

Sequenced here: PBMCs, sampled on the day of the yellow fever booster vaccination. The sequence derives from a young man who received the YFV17D yellow fever vaccine. This receptor chain uses TRBV5-4 and TRBJ2-3, with TRBD2 as a weak D call on 5 bases. The nucleotides read TGTGCCAGCAGCGACCGGGCAGTGAGGAGGGATACGCAGTATTTT. The resulting protein is CASSDRAVRRDTQYF.